The 3 T cell receptor beta chains reported below all come from one sample, sequenced in a study of T cell responses to AZD1222 COVID-19 vaccine. Clones were sequenced by immunoSEQ multiplex PCR, and TCRdb holds only the in-frame ones, with some missing. Here the sample spans about 77,000 clones, more than 90% being singletons. The specimen was peripheral blood, collected 28 days after the second AZD1222 dose. The receptor source for this set is an adult who received the AZD1222 COVID-19 vaccine.

The chain combines TRBV5-1 with TRBJ2-7; D is tentatively TRBD1 or TRBD2 (6 bases each). V was trimmed by 0 bases and J by 3 bases, leaving 16 bases between them. The germline CDR1 and CDR2 sequences are SGHRS and YFSETQ. This CDR3 has 16 amino acids. The DNA for the CDR3 is TGCGCCAGCAGCTTGGCCGGGACTCTACAGGGCTACGAGCAGTACTTC. This gives the protein CASSLAGTLQGYEQYF.

V is TRBV10-2 and J is TRBJ2-5, with TRBD1 matching over 9 bases. The J segment lost 2 bases and the V segment lost 8 bases, leaving 6 bases of the junction unmatched. The CDR3 runs to 14 residues. Per the germline V gene, CDR1 is WSHSY and CDR2 is SAAADI. The CDR3 bases are TGCGCCAGCGCCGGGACAGGGATACAAGAGACCCAGTACTTC. This codes for CASAGTGIQETQYF.

V and J are TRBV24-1 and TRBJ2-5; the match to TRBD2 covers 8 bases. There are 15 residues in the CDR3. The V gene end was trimmed by 4 bases and the J gene end by 1 base; junction bases not matched to a gene: 4. Germline-derived CDR1 and CDR2 are KGHDR and SFDVKD. The CDR3 loop is CATSDPGLAQETQYF. In DNA, the CDR3 is TGTGCCACCAGTGACCCTGGACTAGCCCAAGAGACCCAGTACTTC.